Below are 28 T cell receptor beta chains sequenced from a single sample in a study of vaccination and CD4 T cells after COVID-19. Time point noted: late sampling 161 to 241 days after vaccination in three convalescent patients. Treatment in this sample: roughly 10-day PBMC culture with coronavirus spike peptide pools or control peptides (ViraFEST assay). CD4+ T cells that had been cultured provided DNA sequenced with the Oncomine TCR Beta short-read assay. TCRdb used MiXCR to reprocess the PCR reads, holding one entry per CDR3 protein. The sample lists some 16,000 distinct CDR3 sequences, around 55% occurring once. These receptors have no known antigen. This sample comprised CD4+ T cells from blood, cultured in vitro, obtained about 7 months after SARS-CoV-2 vaccination. These receptors all stem from a human donor who had recovered from COVID-19.

The rearrangement links TRBV6-1 to TRBJ2-5; a weak D match, TRBD1 (6 bases). The CDR3 extends over 12 amino acids. The germline V and J ends were trimmed by 5 bases and 7 bases, with 11 bases remaining between them. Germline loops: CDR1 MNHNS, CDR2 SASEGT. The CDR3 spells CASSKIQGTQYF. CDR3 nucleotide sequence: TGTGCCAGCAGTAAGATACAGGGGACCCAGTACTTC.

The chain has TRBV7-2 and TRBJ2-3; no firm D call. The CDR3 length is 15 residues. The germline gives CDR1 SGHTA, CDR2 FQGNSA. V shed 1 base and J shed 1 base, with 9 bases lying between them. In nucleotides, the CDR3 is TGTGCCAGCAGCTTAGGTGGTTTCCGCACAGATACGCAGTATTTT. This codes for CASSLGGFRTDTQYF.

The V gene is TRBV20-1, the J gene TRBJ1-2, with D possibly matching TRBD1 (6 bases). CDR3 length: 14 residues. CDR1 DFQATT and CDR2 SNEGSKA come from the germline V gene (reference sequence). CDR3 in DNA: TGCAGGCCCTTAGCAGGGGCGCTCGACTATGGCTACACCTTC. This encodes CRPLAGALDYGYTF.

This sequence joins TRBV28 and TRBJ1-6, with a possible D match to TRBD1 (5 bases). Germline V CDR1 and CDR2: MDHEN, SYDVKM. The CDR3 consists of 16 residues. Trimming removed 4 bases at V and 3 bases at J, with 13 bases between. CDR3 sequence: CASSSPMTDYNSPLHF. In DNA, the CDR3 is TGTGCCAGCAGTTCACCAATGACAGACTATAATTCACCCCTCCACTTT. Using reference TRBV28 and TRBJ1-6 for the parts outside the CDR3, the full variable domain is DVKVTQSSRYLVKRTGEKVFLECVQDMDHENMFWYRQDPGLGLRLIYFSYDVKMKEKGDIPEGYSVSREKKERFSLILESASTNQTSMYLCASSSPMTDYNSPLHFGNGTRLTVT.

V usage is TRBV24-1 and J usage is TRBJ1-2; D remains unclear. Trimming took 0 bases from V and 2 from J, leaving 6 bases between them. This CDR3 comprises 14 residues. The germline V gene encodes CDR1 KGHDR and CDR2 SFDVKD. CDR3 in DNA: TGTGCCACCAGTGATTTGCGGAAAAACTATGGCTACACCTTC. Its translation is CATSDLRKNYGYTF.

This clonotype was seen a handful of times. The rearrangement uses TRBV24-1 and TRBJ2-1; TRBD2 matches 9 bases. Germline CDR1 reads KGHDR; CDR2 reads SFDVKD. J was trimmed by 8 bases and V by 4 bases; bases with no gene match: 11. The CDR3 is 16 amino acids. CDR3 nucleotides: TGTGCCACCAGTGAACACCGGGCTAGCGGGATCTATGAGCAGTTCTTC. This encodes CATSEHRASGIYEQFF.

The chain recombines TRBV19 with TRBJ2-5; either TRBD1 or TRBD2 may fit D (5 bases each). Germline CDR1 LNHDA, CDR2 SQIVND (reference sequence). CDR3 length: 15 residues. V was trimmed by 5 bases and J by 7 bases, leaving 20 bases between them. CDR3 bases: TGTGCCAGTAGTGTACCCTCTGGGACGGGTGGGACCCAGTACTTC. Amino acid sequence: CASSVPSGTGGTQYF.

This clonotype was observed a few times. The genes are TRBV7-2 and TRBJ2-3; D uncertain. Germline V gene data show CDR1 as SGHTA and CDR2 as FQGNSA. The CDR3 runs 15 residues. The V end lost 1 base, the J end lost 6 bases, and 14 bases lay between the germline ends. The CDR3 nucleotides read TGTGCCAGCAGCTTAGTTGTTGCTAGTTTCGATACGCAGTATTTT. Protein product: CASSLVVASFDTQYF.

This clonotype has only one observation. The gene calls are TRBV4-2 and TRBJ2-7, with D perhaps matching TRBD1 or TRBD2 (5 bases each). Germline V gene lookup returns CDR1 LGHNA and CDR2 YNFKEQ. The CDR3 covers 15 residues. Trimming took 4 bases from V and 6 from J, leaving 19 bases between them. This CDR3 reads CASSRDLGDAGEQYF. The CDR3 nucleotides read TGTGCCAGCAGCCGTGATCTGGGGGATGCTGGCGAGCAGTACTTC.

By share of the sample, this clonotype is medium-sized (0.01 to 0.1%). The CDR3 DNA sequence: TGTGCCAGCAGCTTAGGTCATCAACTAGGCTTGGATACGCAGTATTTT. Encoded protein: CASSLGHQLGLDTQYF. This chain joins TRBV7-3 and TRBJ2-3, with D perhaps matching TRBD2 (5 bases). The CDR3 sequence is 16 residues long. Looked up from germline, CDR1 is SGHTA and CDR2 is FQGTGA. V was shortened by 2 bases and J by 6 bases, with 18 bases between the two germline ends. The entire variable domain, with the rest obtained from reference TRBV7-3 and TRBJ2-3, is as follows: GAGVSQTPSNKVTEKGKYVELRCDPISGHTALYWYRQSLGQGPEFLIYFQGTGAADDSGLPNDRFFAVRPEGSVSTLKIQRTERGDSAVYLCASSLGHQLGLDTQYFGPGTRLTVL.

This clonotype was picked up a small number of times. The chain carries TRBV20-1 and TRBJ1-2; tentatively, D is TRBD1 (5 bases). V was pared by 5 bases and J by 4 bases, with 11 bases between. Germline lookup yields CDR1 DFQATT and CDR2 SNEGSKA (reference sequence). This CDR3 spans 12 amino acids. In DNA form, the CDR3 reads TGCAGTGCTCCGACAGCGACCTATGGCTACACCTTC. It is translated as CSAPTATYGYTF.

This clonotype was seen more than once but under ten times. This rearrangement joins TRBV7-2 to TRBJ2-1; D unresolved. The CDR3 spans 13 residues. Germline loops: CDR1 SGHTA, CDR2 FQGNSA. V was cut by 5 bases and J by 10 bases, with 15 bases left in between. The CDR3, as DNA: TGTGCCAGCAGCCCCCTCTTATACGGCGAGCAGTTCTTC. This sequence encodes CASSPLLYGEQFF.

Notes on this clonotype: This may be a read error: a much more frequent sequence differs by one nucleotide. Given the absence of the conserved phenylalanine or tryptophan at the CDR3 end, a read error is likely. J is TRBJ2-5 and V is TRBV7-3; D remains unclear. The V end was cut by 3 bases, the J end by 4 bases, with 6 bases between. This CDR3 has 12 amino acids. The germline V gene has CDR1 SGHTA and CDR2 FQGTGA. In DNA form, the CDR3 reads TGTGCCAGCAGCTTCAGAGGAGAGACCCAGTACCTC. Its protein product is CASSFRGETQYL.

The sample holds a few counts of this clonotype. The chain couples TRBV20-1 to TRBJ1-5; D gene unclear. The CDR3 length is 14 residues. V was trimmed by 0 bases and J by 5 bases, leaving 11 bases between them. Germline V gene data show CDR1 as DFQATT and CDR2 as SNEGSKA (reference sequence). CDR3 residues: CSARDRNGYQPQHF. The CDR3 DNA reads as TGCAGTGCTAGAGATCGGAATGGGTATCAGCCCCAGCATTTT.

This chain links TRBV11-1 with TRBJ2-3; 8 bases are a match to TRBD1. Per the germline V gene, CDR1 is SGHAT and CDR2 is FQDESV (reference sequence). The CDR3 is made up of 16 amino acids. With V trimmed by 5 bases and J by 6 bases, 13 bases remained unmatched. The CDR3 loop is CASSQTPDRVGDTQYF. The CDR3 nucleotides read TGTGCCAGCAGCCAAACCCCGGACAGGGTGGGGGATACGCAGTATTTT.

The chain combines TRBV20-1 with TRBJ2-7, with 7 positions matching TRBD2. The CDR3 contains 18 residues. Germline CDR1 reads DFQATT; CDR2 reads SNEGSKA (reference sequence). J lost 3 bases, V lost 0 bases, and 17 bases had no gene match. The CDR3 spells CSARDLLSGRGRDYEQYF. The CDR3 DNA reads as TGCAGTGCTAGAGATCTTTTAAGCGGTCGAGGGAGGGACTACGAGCAGTACTTC.

J is TRBJ1-2 and V is TRBV25-1; D is unclear. Germline V lookup: CDR1 MGHDK, CDR2 SYGVNS. Trimming took off 6 bases at V and 7 bases at J, with 12 bases between the two ends. The CDR3 is 12 residues long. CDR3 region: CASRDGRIGYTF. The CDR3 DNA follows: TGTGCCAGCAGGGACGGCCGAATTGGCTACACCTTC.

This clonotype was seen more than once but under ten times. The V gene is TRBV6-1, the J gene TRBJ1-2; D is uncertain. The length of the CDR3 is 13 residues. The V end lost 3 bases, the J end lost 2 bases, and 7 bases lay between the germline ends. CDR1 is MNHNS and CDR2 is SASEGT in the germline V gene. The CDR3 spells CASSDGGNYGYTF. The CDR3 DNA reads as TGTGCCAGCAGTGACGGAGGGAACTATGGCTACACCTTC.

This chain connects TRBV30 to TRBJ2-7; D unresolved. Deletions cut 0 bases from V and 5 bases from J, with 8 bases between. Germline V gives CDR1 GTSNPN, CDR2 SVGIG (reference sequence). The CDR3 is made up of 12 amino acids. CDR3 in amino acids: CAWSVMDHEQYF. Written as DNA, the CDR3 is TGTGCCTGGAGTGTAATGGACCACGAGCAGTACTTC.

This clonotype is judged medium-sized. The V and J genes are TRBV6-1 and TRBJ1-2, with D maybe TRBD1 (6 bases). This CDR3 region has 14 residues. Trimming removed 8 bases from V and 2 bases from J, with 15 bases in between. CDR1 is MNHNS and CDR2 is SASEGT in the germline V gene. CDR3 loop: CASGKGTGNYGYTF. CDR3 coding DNA: TGTGCCAGCGGGAAAGGTACAGGGAACTATGGCTACACCTTC.

This clonotype has more than one count but fewer than ten. This rearrangement joins TRBV7-6 to TRBJ2-3; 8 bases are a match to TRBD2. J lost 0 bases, V lost 5 bases, and 4 bases had no gene match. Germline CDR1 reads SGHVS; CDR2 reads FNYEAQ. CDR3 length equals 15 residues. The CDR3 spells CASSAKRGSTDTQYF. DNA for the CDR3: TGTGCCAGCAGCGCGAAGCGGGGGAGCACAGATACGCAGTATTTT.

V gene TRBV6-2 or TRBV6-3 combines with J gene TRBJ1-5, with D hard to call. The V end lost 3 bases, the J end lost 9 bases, and 21 bases lay between the germline ends. Germline assignment: CDR1 MNHEY and CDR2 SVGEGT. CDR3 length: 16 residues. The CDR3 sequence is CASSYSDGALAGPQHF. The CDR3 bases are TGTGCCAGCAGTTATTCGGACGGAGCACTAGCTGGGCCCCAGCATTTT.

This sequence joins TRBV7-9 and TRBJ2-1; 8 bases map to TRBD2. V lost 5 bases, J lost 4 bases, and 4 bases stayed unmatched. Per the germline V gene, CDR1 is SEHNR and CDR2 is FQNEAQ (reference sequence). There are 14 residues in the CDR3. This CDR3 reads CASSPTSGYNEQFF. The CDR3 region has the DNA TGTGCCAGCAGCCCCACTAGCGGATACAATGAGCAGTTCTTC.

This chain joins TRBV20-1 and TRBJ1-2; D unclear. Trimming stripped 4 bases from V and 2 bases from J, with 5 bases between. Per the germline V gene, CDR1 is DFQATT and CDR2 is SNEGSKA (reference sequence). The CDR3 is made up of 11 amino acids. CDR3 DNA sequence: TGCAGTGCTAACAAGAACTATGGCTACACCTTC. Translation: CSANKNYGYTF.

This clonotype was seen once. CDR3 loop: CASSGRMGHEAFF. For the CDR3, the DNA is TGTGCCAGCAGTGGGAGGATGGGGCACGAAGCTTTCTTT. The chain has TRBV28 and TRBJ1-1, with D maybe TRBD1 (5 bases). This CDR3 is 13 amino acids long. Trimming shortened V by 5 bases and J by 8 bases, and 15 bases separated the two germline ends. Germline lookup yields CDR1 MDHEN and CDR2 SYDVKM.

The gene calls are TRBV5-1 and TRBJ2-7; D might be TRBD2 (6 bases). The V gene lost 0 bases and the J gene lost 6 bases, with 10 bases spanning the gap. Germline lookup yields CDR1 SGHRS and CDR2 YFSETQ. This CDR3 region has 13 residues. The CDR3 protein is CASSLGGGREQYF. The CDR3 DNA reads as TGCGCCAGCAGCTTGGGGGGAGGTCGCGAGCAGTACTTC.

V is TRBV20-1 and J is TRBJ2-7, with 8 bases matching TRBD1. The CDR3 has 17 residues. V trimming: 0 bases; J trimming: 5 bases; junction bases outside the gene matches: 15. The germline V gene encodes CDR1 DFQATT and CDR2 SNEGSKA (reference sequence). The CDR3 sequence: CSARDPKTGAEGDEQYF. CDR3 nucleotide sequence: TGCAGTGCTAGAGACCCCAAGACAGGGGCCGAGGGTGACGAGCAGTACTTC.

The rearrangement uses TRBV20-1 and TRBJ2-7; the match to TRBD2 covers 8 bases. The ends lost 3 bases at V and 1 base at J; junction bases unmatched: 8. The CDR3 is made up of 15 amino acids. Germline loops: CDR1 DFQATT, CDR2 SNEGSKA (reference sequence). The CDR3 sequence is CSASRGGGRSYEQYF. CDR3 in DNA: TGCAGTGCTAGTAGGGGCGGGGGGCGGTCCTACGAGCAGTACTTC.